A selection of T cell receptor beta chains follows, all from one sample in a study of identical twins. TCRdb called the 5' RACE reads again in MiXCR, with one record for every CDR3 protein. This sample carries 500,000 or so distinct CDR3 sequences, roughly 21% of them seen once, and the ten largest clones take about 0.91%. These sequences were also reported in another study, on T cells expressing NK-cell markers.

Sequencing was done on a sample of CD4+ T cells sorted from blood. The source is a woman between 18 and 30 years old in good health. The CDR3 runs from the conserved cysteine through the conserved F or W. Each record gives: CDR3 DNA, CDR3 protein, J gene, D gene, clone size, V gene. D genes are given only for firm matches. Clone size is given for some rows only: seen once, a few or many times, or a class if the clone is expanded.

CDR3 DNA: TGTGCCAGCAGCCCATTAGCGGGAGTGGGTCATGAGCAGTTCTTC; CDR3 protein: CASSPLAGVGHEQFF; J gene: TRBJ2-1; D gene: TRBD2; clone size: many; V gene: TRBV7-8
CDR3 DNA: TGCAGTGCTAGTTTGGCAGCGGGAGGGGCAGATACGCAGTATTTT; CDR3 protein: CSASLAAGGADTQYF; J gene: TRBJ2-3; D gene: TRBD2; clone size: .; V gene: TRBV20-1
CDR3 DNA: TGCAGCGTTACCACAGGGGGACCCTACAATGAGCAGTTCTTC; CDR3 protein: CSVTTGGPYNEQFF; J gene: TRBJ2-1; D gene: TRBD1; clone size: many; V gene: TRBV29-1
CDR3 DNA: TGCAGCGTGCGAGCAGGGGGCGGAAGGACTGAAGCTTTCTTT; CDR3 protein: CSVRAGGGRTEAFF; J gene: TRBJ1-1; D gene: TRBD1; clone size: .; V gene: TRBV29-1
CDR3 DNA: TGTGCCAGCAGCTTGGGGGCATCCTGGGACGATCAGCCCCAGCATTTT; CDR3 protein: CASSLGASWDDQPQHF; J gene: TRBJ1-5; D gene: .; clone size: .; V gene: TRBV7-9
CDR3 DNA: TGTGCCAGCAGCAGAAAGACAGGGCGAAACACTGAAGCTTTCTTT; CDR3 protein: CASSRKTGRNTEAFF; J gene: TRBJ1-1; D gene: .; clone size: few; V gene: TRBV21-1
CDR3 DNA: TGTGCCAGCAGCAGGGACCCTCGCAATGAGCAGTTCTTC; CDR3 protein: CASSRDPRNEQFF; J gene: TRBJ2-1; D gene: .; clone size: .; V gene: TRBV7-2
CDR3 DNA: TGCGCCGCCCCACAGGGAATATTAAATCAGCCCCAGCATTTT; CDR3 protein: CAAPQGILNQPQHF; J gene: TRBJ1-5; D gene: .; clone size: .; V gene: TRBV5-1
CDR3 DNA: TGTGCCACCAGCAGAGGCGGACTAGCGGGACACAATGAGCAGTTCTTC; CDR3 protein: CATSRGGLAGHNEQFF; J gene: TRBJ2-1; D gene: TRBD2; clone size: .; V gene: TRBV15
CDR3 DNA: TGCAGTGCTAGGCCCCGAGGCGGGGTCCACTATGGCTACACCTTC; CDR3 protein: CSARPRGGVHYGYTF; J gene: TRBJ1-2; D gene: .; clone size: .; V gene: TRBV20-1
CDR3 DNA: TGTGCCAGCCGAGTACAGGGGCCCTACAATGAGCAGTTCTTC; CDR3 protein: CASRVQGPYNEQFF; J gene: TRBJ2-1; D gene: TRBD1; clone size: .; V gene: TRBV12-3/TRBV12-4
CDR3 DNA: TGTGCCAGCAGCTTAGTAGCGGGAGTCGGAGAGACCCAGTACTTC; CDR3 protein: CASSLVAGVGETQYF; J gene: TRBJ2-5; D gene: TRBD2; clone size: .; V gene: TRBV7-6
CDR3 DNA: TGCAGTGCTAGAGAATTCTTCAATGAGCAGTTCTTC; CDR3 protein: CSAREFFNEQFF; J gene: TRBJ2-1; D gene: .; clone size: .; V gene: TRBV20-1
CDR3 DNA: TGCGCCAGCAGCTTAGCCCTGACAGGGGAACTAAACTATGGCTACACCTTC; CDR3 protein: CASSLALTGELNYGYTF; J gene: TRBJ1-2; D gene: TRBD1; clone size: .; V gene: TRBV5-1
CDR3 DNA: TGCAGTGCTAGTTCCTCTGGACGGGGGAACACTGAAGCTTTCTTT; CDR3 protein: CSASSSGRGNTEAFF; J gene: TRBJ1-1; D gene: .; clone size: .; V gene: TRBV20-1
CDR3 DNA: TGCAGTGCTAGAGTTTCCGGGACAGCCACAGATACGCAGTATTTT; CDR3 protein: CSARVSGTATDTQYF; J gene: TRBJ2-3; D gene: TRBD1; clone size: .; V gene: TRBV20-1
CDR3 DNA: TGCAGTGCAAAACAGAGAGGGCCGGGAGGCGAGCAGTACTTC; CDR3 protein: CSAKQRGPGGEQYF; J gene: TRBJ2-7; D gene: TRBD2; clone size: .; V gene: TRBV20-1
CDR3 DNA: TGTGCCAGCACCGTTGGCAGGAACACTGAAGCTTTCTTT; CDR3 protein: CASTVGRNTEAFF; J gene: TRBJ1-1; D gene: .; clone size: .; V gene: TRBV7-9
CDR3 DNA: TGTGCCAGCAGCCAAGAACGGGGCAATCAGCCCCAGCATTTT; CDR3 protein: CASSQERGNQPQHF; J gene: TRBJ1-5; D gene: .; clone size: few; V gene: TRBV4-2
CDR3 DNA: TGTGCCAGCAGTTTATGGGGACAGGGGGCCCGAGCCGGGGAGCTGTTTTTT; CDR3 protein: CASSLWGQGARAGELFF; J gene: TRBJ2-2; D gene: TRBD1; clone size: .; V gene: TRBV12-3/TRBV12-4
CDR3 DNA: TGTGCCAGCAGCCCGAGCTATGGCTACACCTTC; CDR3 protein: CASSPSYGYTF; J gene: TRBJ1-2; D gene: .; clone size: many; V gene: TRBV7-9
CDR3 DNA: TGCAGTGCTAGACCCGGGATTAAGACCTACGAGCAGTACTTC; CDR3 protein: CSARPGIKTYEQYF; J gene: TRBJ2-7; D gene: .; clone size: few; V gene: TRBV20-1
CDR3 DNA: TGTGCCATCAGTGGACAGGGTGGTGAGCAGTTCTTC; CDR3 protein: CAISGQGGEQFF; J gene: TRBJ2-1; D gene: TRBD1; clone size: few; V gene: TRBV10-3
CDR3 DNA: TGTGCCAGCAGTTACTCAGCCGGGACTAGCGGGAGGGGAAATGAGCAGTTCTTC; CDR3 protein: CASSYSAGTSGRGNEQFF; J gene: TRBJ2-1; D gene: TRBD2; clone size: many; V gene: TRBV7-8
CDR3 DNA: TGTGCCACCCCTGGCACTGAAGCTTTCTTT; CDR3 protein: CATPGTEAFF; J gene: TRBJ1-1; D gene: .; clone size: .; V gene: TRBV24-1
CDR3 DNA: TGCGCCAGCAGCCCTCGGACTGCCACCCCCTTCGAGCAGTACTTC; CDR3 protein: CASSPRTATPFEQYF; J gene: TRBJ2-7; D gene: .; clone size: many; V gene: TRBV5-1
CDR3 DNA: TGCAGTGCTTTCACCGGGGGCTATGAAAAACTGTTTTTT; CDR3 protein: CSAFTGGYEKLFF; J gene: TRBJ1-4; D gene: .; clone size: few; V gene: TRBV20-1
CDR3 DNA: TGTGCCACCAGCGGCCGACGGTTATCTGGGGCCAACGTCCTGACTTTC; CDR3 protein: CATSGRRLSGANVLTF; J gene: TRBJ2-6; D gene: .; clone size: .; V gene: TRBV15
CDR3 DNA: TGCAGTGTGATCGGAAAGGGGGACGGAAATACGCAGTATTTT; CDR3 protein: CSVIGKGDGNTQYF; J gene: TRBJ2-3; D gene: .; clone size: few; V gene: TRBV20-1
CDR3 DNA: TGCAGTGCTAGTGGGAGGGAGGACACCTTAAACACCATATATTTT; CDR3 protein: CSASGREDTLNTIYF; J gene: TRBJ1-3; D gene: .; clone size: .; V gene: TRBV20-1
CDR3 DNA: TGTGCCAGTAGTAGGGACCGCACTACCTCTGGGGCCAACGTCCTGACTTTC; CDR3 protein: CASSRDRTTSGANVLTF; J gene: TRBJ2-6; D gene: .; clone size: .; V gene: TRBV19
CDR3 DNA: TGTGCCAGCTCCTGGGGGGGGCACGACACCGGGGAGCTGTTTTTT; CDR3 protein: CASSWGGHDTGELFF; J gene: TRBJ2-2; D gene: .; clone size: few; V gene: TRBV12-3/TRBV12-4
CDR3 DNA: TGTGCCAGCGGAAGATCGACTAGCGGGACTAGCACAGATACGCAGTATTTT; CDR3 protein: CASGRSTSGTSTDTQYF; J gene: TRBJ2-3; D gene: TRBD2; clone size: .; V gene: TRBV6-1
CDR3 DNA: TGCGCCAGCAGCTGGGGACCGGAATACGAGCAGTACTTC; CDR3 protein: CASSWGPEYEQYF; J gene: TRBJ2-7; D gene: .; clone size: few; V gene: TRBV5-1
CDR3 DNA: TGTGCCAGCAGTTTGGGGGTTTGGGAAAAACTGTTTTTT; CDR3 protein: CASSLGVWEKLFF; J gene: TRBJ1-4; D gene: .; clone size: .; V gene: TRBV12-3/TRBV12-4
CDR3 DNA: TGTGCCGCCACGAGCTCCTACAATGAGCAGTTCTTC; CDR3 protein: CAATSSYNEQFF; J gene: TRBJ2-1; D gene: .; clone size: .; V gene: TRBV6-5
CDR3 DNA: TGCAGTGCTAGTGGTCAGGGGGCTGAGGACACCGGGGAGCTGTTTTTT; CDR3 protein: CSASGQGAEDTGELFF; J gene: TRBJ2-2; D gene: TRBD1; clone size: .; V gene: TRBV20-1
CDR3 DNA: TGCGCCAGCAGTTACGGGGCGGGACAAGAGACCCAGTACTTC; CDR3 protein: CASSYGAGQETQYF; J gene: TRBJ2-5; D gene: .; clone size: .; V gene: TRBV10-2
CDR3 DNA: TGTGCCAGCAGCGCACACTCCGGGGATACGCAGTATTTT; CDR3 protein: CASSAHSGDTQYF; J gene: TRBJ2-3; D gene: .; clone size: few; V gene: TRBV7-3
CDR3 DNA: TGCAGTGCTAGACTTAGACTAGCGGGGGTTACTAGCACAGATACGCAGTATTTT; CDR3 protein: CSARLRLAGVTSTDTQYF; J gene: TRBJ2-3; D gene: TRBD2; clone size: .; V gene: TRBV20-1
CDR3 DNA: TGTGCCAGCTCACCACCGACAGGGCAAGAGACCCAGTACTTC; CDR3 protein: CASSPPTGQETQYF; J gene: TRBJ2-5; D gene: TRBD1; clone size: .; V gene: TRBV18
CDR3 DNA: TGTGCCAGCACCCAGAACCCTCCAGGAGTCTATGGCTACACCTTC; CDR3 protein: CASTQNPPGVYGYTF; J gene: TRBJ1-2; D gene: .; clone size: .; V gene: TRBV6-1
CDR3 DNA: TGCGCCAGCAGCTTCCCTGAGAATGAGCAGTTCTTC; CDR3 protein: CASSFPENEQFF; J gene: TRBJ2-1; D gene: .; clone size: few; V gene: TRBV5-1
CDR3 DNA: TGTGCCAGCACCCAAAGACCCACAGGGGCTTGGCATACGCAGTATTTT; CDR3 protein: CASTQRPTGAWHTQYF; J gene: TRBJ2-3; D gene: TRBD1; clone size: .; V gene: TRBV7-2
CDR3 DNA: TGTGCCAGCAGCCAACGAGACATAGCCTACGAGCAGTACTTC; CDR3 protein: CASSQRDIAYEQYF; J gene: TRBJ2-7; D gene: .; clone size: few; V gene: TRBV3-1
CDR3 DNA: TGTGCCAGCAGTCCCTTGTTAGGGTTGGGTGGCTACACCTTC; CDR3 protein: CASSPLLGLGGYTF; J gene: TRBJ1-2; D gene: .; clone size: .; V gene: TRBV12-3/TRBV12-4
CDR3 DNA: TGTGCCAGCAGTTTATACGAGCAGTACTTC; CDR3 protein: CASSLYEQYF; J gene: TRBJ2-7; D gene: .; clone size: many; V gene: TRBV7-2
CDR3 DNA: TGCGCCAGCAGCCCGAACCCAGGACAGCCCCAGCATTTT; CDR3 protein: CASSPNPGQPQHF; J gene: TRBJ1-5; D gene: .; clone size: .; V gene: TRBV5-1
CDR3 DNA: TGCAGTGCTACGTTTGAACTAGCGGGGACCCGGCAGTACTTC; CDR3 protein: CSATFELAGTRQYF; J gene: TRBJ2-7; D gene: TRBD2; clone size: .; V gene: TRBV20-1